The clone carrying this T cell receptor (beta chain) was seen ten or more times. Its antigen is still unknown. TCRdb called the RT-PCR reads again in MiXCR, with one record for every CDR3 protein. The repertoire has fewer than 600,000 distinct CDR3 sequences, around 7.7% of them found once; the top ten carry around 13%. The data are from a study of response to subunit inactivated influenza vaccine. Whole-study findings and limits: Only a handful of new T cells, the authors suggested, are recruited with each seasonal influenza vaccination.

From germline, CDR1 is LGHNA and CDR2 YNFKEQ. The CDR3 is made up of 15 amino acids. V gave up 1 base and J gave up 0 bases, with 7 bases separating them. The sequencing here drew on PBMCs from blood, taken around 25 months after vaccination. This chain uses TRBV4-2 with TRBJ1-3, with D hard to call. The source of this sequence is a man between 50 and 75 years old who received an inactivated influenza vaccine. The CDR3 coding sequence is TGTGCCAGCAGCCAAGGGATAAGCTCTGGAAACACCATATATTTT. This encodes CASSQGISSGNTIYF.